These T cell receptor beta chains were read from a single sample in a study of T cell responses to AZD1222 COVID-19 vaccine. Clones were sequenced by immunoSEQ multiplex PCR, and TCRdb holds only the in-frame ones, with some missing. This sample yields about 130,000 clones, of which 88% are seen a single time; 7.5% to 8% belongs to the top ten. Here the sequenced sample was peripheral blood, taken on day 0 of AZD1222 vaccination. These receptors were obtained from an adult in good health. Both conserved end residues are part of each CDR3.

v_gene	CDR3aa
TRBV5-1	CASSLDKGTQYF
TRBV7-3	CASRTADRAYYEQYF
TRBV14	CASSQSGRPGEQYF
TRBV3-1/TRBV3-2	CASSQGRTTHEQYF
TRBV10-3	CAISEGGLGTQYF
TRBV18	CASSPDRANTIYF
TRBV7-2	CASSSLGLNRGGDYGYTF
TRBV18	CASSPGFGTEAFF
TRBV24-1	CATSDPGVSGAGKYNEQFF
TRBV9	CASSVEAGGPGWGTDTQYF
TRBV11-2	CASRHGMGEQFF
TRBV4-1	CASKSQGGRNTIYF
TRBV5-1	CASSLSSGGAKNEQFF
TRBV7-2	CASSPRTGGTGELFF
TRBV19	CASNRGSQETQYF
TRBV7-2	CASSSSTRGTDTQYF
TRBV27	CASSLLGAKAFF
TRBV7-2	CASSLGIQTPVGYF
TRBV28	CASSLGGNYGYTF
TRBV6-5	CATRSQGIHQPQHF
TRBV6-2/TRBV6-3	CASSYGSGGRQPQHF
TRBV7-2	CASSLISNIQYF
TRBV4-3	CASSQEIQVPELFF
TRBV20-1	CSAAGGYTF
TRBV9	CASSPGQGTDTQYF
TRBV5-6	CASSRLGPATNEKLFF
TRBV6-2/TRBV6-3	CASSYRSKMNTEAFF
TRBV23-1	CASSQYVSREGNEKLFF
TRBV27	CASFFTPTYRNEAFF
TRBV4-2	CASSQEGTGRFYEQYF
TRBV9	CASSVEPEAGEQYF
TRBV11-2	CASSRTGAGGGVYTQYF
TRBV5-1	CASSLVGGAYNEQFF
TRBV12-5	CANKQGRGEETQYF
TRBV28	CASRPGPTYEQYF
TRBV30	CAWTGGGGSPLHF
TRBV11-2	CASSLAGTGTYEQYF
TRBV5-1	CASSLETGAAYEQYF
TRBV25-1	CASSDYYGYTF
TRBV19	CASSRRLAGATDTQYF
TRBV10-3	CAIRDTGMNTEAFF
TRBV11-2	CASSPDRGGEQYF
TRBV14	CASSQQRGGNYGYTF
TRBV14	CASSQDLKQGAGYTF
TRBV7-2	CASSAIPGGNEKLFF
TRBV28	CASSQDRGNQPQHF
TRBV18	CASSNGGTGNEQFF
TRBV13	CASSLLSWGPGQYF
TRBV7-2	CASSPRGTGNQPQHF
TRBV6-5	CASRPETNTEAFF
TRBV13	CASSTRRINYGYTF